A single sample gave rise to the 5 T cell receptor beta chains below, sequenced in a study of blood T cell repertoires in COVID-19. Assay: immunoSEQ multiplex PCR; the TCRdb copy retains only in-frame clones and omits some. The sample carries approximately 110,000 clones, over 80% recorded once. What was sequenced was peripheral blood. These receptors were taken from a woman in her sixties or seventies with acute or convalescent COVID-19.

The chain couples TRBV7-2 to TRBJ1-1, with 7 bases that match TRBD1. With V trimmed by 5 bases and J by 1 base, 7 bases remained unmatched. CDR1 and CDR2 (germline): SGHTA, FQGNSA. The CDR3 contains 15 residues. The CDR3 nucleotides read TGTGCCAGCAGCCCCCAGGGACAGCGGAACACTGAAGCTTTCTTT. This codes for CASSPQGQRNTEAFF. The whole variable domain, remainder taken from reference TRBV7-2 and TRBJ1-1, is GAGVSQSPSNKVTEKGKDVELRCDPISGHTALYWYRQSLGQGLEFLIYFQGNSAPDKSGLPSDRFSAERTGGSVSTLTIQRTQQEDSAVYLCASSPQGQRNTEAFFGQGTRLTVV.

The CDR3 sequence: CASSTDGLEPLHF. In nucleotides, the CDR3 is TGTGCCAGCAGCACCGACGGGTTAGAACCCCTCCACTTT. The chain has TRBV5-4 and TRBJ1-6; D remains unclear. Trimming took 4 bases from V and 12 from J, leaving 14 bases between them. The germline V gene has CDR1 SGHNT and CDR2 YYREEE (reference sequence). There are 13 residues in the CDR3.

The chain employs TRBV7-7 and TRBJ2-1, with 8 bases aligning to TRBD2. V dropped 4 bases and J dropped 9; count of bases not matched to a gene: 8. The CDR3 is 14 residues long. CDR1 is SSHAT and CDR2 is FNYEAQ in the germline V gene (reference sequence). The CDR3 is CASSSTGLAAEQFF. CDR3 DNA sequence: TGTGCCAGCAGCTCCACTGGACTAGCTGCTGAGCAGTTCTTC. Full variable domain (outside the CDR3, taken from reference TRBV7-7 and TRBJ2-1): GAGVSQSPRYKVTKRGQDVTLRCDPISSHATLYWYQQALGQGPEFLTYFNYEAQPDKSGLPSDRFSAERPEGSISTLTIQRTEQRDSAMYRCASSSTGLAAEQFFGPGTRLTVL.

This chain links TRBV10-1 with TRBJ2-3; D unclear. The CDR3 spans 14 residues. The ends were cut back, 3 bases at V and 2 bases at J, with 9 bases in the middle. Germline values: CDR1 WNHNN, CDR2 SYGVQD (reference sequence). Here the CDR3 reads CASSDPKNTDTQYF. Here the CDR3 DNA reads TGCGCCAGCAGTGACCCTAAAAACACAGATACGCAGTATTTT.

This clone appeared a few times. The chain carries TRBV28 and TRBJ1-2; 10 positions agree with TRBD1. After removal of 1 base from V and 4 bases from J, the junction contained 6 bases not matched to a gene. CDR1 is MDHEN and CDR2 is SYDVKM in the germline V gene. The CDR3 has 16 amino acids. CDR3 DNA sequence: TGTGCCAGCAGTTTATCTTGGCGGACAGGGGGCTATGGCTACACCTTC. Encoded protein: CASSLSWRTGGYGYTF.